These 30 T cell receptor beta chains were sequenced from one sample in a study of cytomegalovirus exposure and HLA in healthy donors. PCR primers comprised 60 Vbeta and 13 Jbeta primers. Assay: immunoSEQ multiplex PCR; the TCRdb copy retains only in-frame clones and omits some. The table shows about 120,000 clones, with about three quarters occurring only once. The sequenced sample was PBMCs. The receptor set was obtained from a woman aged 25 to 39 in good health and CMV-seronegative.

The chain has TRBV5-6 and TRBJ1-2; D might be TRBD1 (5 bases). V was cut by 4 bases and J by 11 bases, with 15 bases left in between. This CDR3 spans 12 amino acids. Germline CDR1 is SGHDT and CDR2 is YYEEEE. This CDR3 is CASSPGLLGYTF. The DNA of the CDR3 is TGTGCCAGCAGCCCGGGACTTTTAGGTTACACCTTC.

V and J are TRBV28 and TRBJ2-7; D perhaps matches TRBD1 (8 bases). Germline V gene sequence: CDR1 MDHEN, CDR2 SYDVKM. This CDR3 comprises 14 residues. V lost 6 bases to trimming and J lost 5 bases, with 17 bases between them. The CDR3 loop reads CASRIQGGSHEQYF. For the CDR3, the DNA is TGTGCCAGCAGGATACAGGGGGGGTCCCACGAGCAGTACTTC. Variable domain in full (rest from reference TRBV28 and TRBJ2-7): DVKVTQSSRYLVKRTGEKVFLECVQDMDHENMFWYRQDPGLGLRLIYFSYDVKMKEKGDIPEGYSVSREKKERFSLILESASTNQTSMYLCASRIQGGSHEQYFGPGTRLTVT.

This clone was counted a few times. The CDR3 nucleotides are TGCGCCAGCAGCCAACGAGGGTCCCCCTACGAGCAGTACTTC. Its translation: CASSQRGSPYEQYF. V usage is TRBV4-1 and J usage is TRBJ2-7, with a possible D match to TRBD2 (5 bases). CDR3 length equals 14 residues. CDR1 and CDR2 from the germline V gene are MGHRA and YSYEKL. The V gene lost 2 bases and the J gene lost 2 bases, with 10 bases spanning the gap.

The rearrangement joins TRBV5-6 to TRBJ2-7; unclear D gene. Germline V gene lookup returns CDR1 SGHDT and CDR2 YYEEEE. CDR3 size: 13 residues. V dropped 0 bases and J dropped 2 bases, with 6 bases sitting between them. CDR3: CASSLGAAYEQYF. In DNA, the CDR3 is TGTGCCAGCAGCTTGGGGGCAGCCTACGAGCAGTACTTC.

This chain uses TRBV2 with TRBJ1-5, with D perhaps matching TRBD1 (6 bases). The CDR3 contains 16 residues. The germline V gene encodes CDR1 SNHLY and CDR2 FYNNEI. The V and J ends lost 6 bases and 2 bases respectively, with 17 bases between them. DNA for the CDR3: TGTGCCAGCAGCCTGGCGGGGGGCCTTGGCAATCAGCCCCAGCATTTT. This translates into CASSLAGGLGNQPQHF.

This clone appeared once. This sequence joins TRBV30 and TRBJ2-1, with D uncertain. The CDR3 covers 13 residues. Between the trimmed V and J ends, which lost 2 bases and 9 bases, there was a span of 14 bases. CDR1 and CDR2 (germline): GTSNPN, SVGIG (reference sequence). CDR3 coding DNA: TGTGCCTGGAGTCTCTTAATGTGGGCTGAGCAGTTCTTC. Protein product: CAWSLLMWAEQFF.

A remark on this clone: This same CDR3 is encoded by further DNA sequences in the sample. V is TRBV6-5 and J is TRBJ2-1; D gene ambiguous. V was clipped by 6 bases and J by 4 bases, with 16 bases between them. CDR1 MNHEY and CDR2 SVGAGI come from the germline V gene. CDR3 length equals 15 residues. The CDR3 here is CASSYLGQLYNEQFF. In DNA, the CDR3 is TGTGCCAGCAGCTACCTTGGGCAGCTATACAATGAGCAGTTCTTC.

The rearrangement uses TRBV27 and TRBJ1-1; D is possibly TRBD1 (6 bases). Trimming left V 4 bases short and J 8 bases short, with 14 bases between. CDR1 MNHEY and CDR2 SMNVEV come from the germline V gene (reference sequence). The CDR3 extends over 13 amino acids. CDR3: CASSSRDTYEAFF. The CDR3, as DNA: TGTGCCAGCAGTTCCCGGGACACATACGAAGCTTTCTTT.

This clone was detected only once. The chain has TRBV5-1 and TRBJ2-2; TRBD2 matches 7 bases. CDR3 length: 14 residues. With V trimmed by 3 bases and J by 3 bases, 2 bases remained unmatched. Germline CDR1 SGHRS, CDR2 YFSETQ. The CDR3 nucleotides read TGCGCCAGCAGCTGGGGGGGGGACACCGGGGAGCTGTTTTTT. It translates to CASSWGGDTGELFF.

This chain links TRBV18 with TRBJ2-5, with 9 positions matching TRBD1. Germline V gene lookup returns CDR1 KGHSH and CDR2 LQKENI. The V gene end was trimmed by 5 bases and the J gene end by 5 bases; junction bases not matched to a gene: 9. The CDR3 loop spans 15 amino acids. CDR3 DNA sequence: TGTGCCAGCTCAAAGGGACAGGGTTTGGTCGAGACCCAGTACTTC. Its translation is CASSKGQGLVETQYF.

This chain uses TRBV7-9 with TRBJ2-7; D is unresolved. From germline, CDR1 is SEHNR and CDR2 FQNEAQ (reference sequence). This CDR3 contains 12 residues. V lost 1 base to trimming and J lost 7 bases, with 8 bases between them. CDR3 loop: CASSLVGMEQYF. DNA of the CDR3: TGTGCCAGCAGCTTAGTCGGTATGGAGCAGTACTTC.

This clone was found a few times. The chain couples TRBV28 to TRBJ1-5; TRBD1 matches at 10 bases. J gave up 6 bases and V 5 bases, and 7 bases lay outside the gene matches. Germline V lookup: CDR1 MDHEN, CDR2 SYDVKM. The CDR3 is made up of 15 amino acids. CDR3: CASSPRQGAIQPQHF. The CDR3 DNA reads as TGTGCCAGCAGTCCAAGACAGGGGGCGATTCAGCCCCAGCATTTT.

The chain links TRBV10-3 to TRBJ2-2, with no clear D. Germline V CDR1 and CDR2: ENHRY, SYGVKD. Trimming removed 5 bases at V and 3 bases at J, with 4 bases between. CDR3 length: 12 residues. CDR3 loop: CAISRDTGELFF. CDR3 nucleotide sequence: TGTGCCATCAGTCGGGACACCGGGGAGCTGTTTTTT.

In this sample, this clone turned up once. The chain has TRBV15 and TRBJ2-2, with a possible D match to TRBD1 (5 bases). V lost 0 bases and J 5 bases, leaving 10 bases between the germline ends. The CDR3 loop spans 15 amino acids. CDR1 is LNHNV, CDR2 YYDKDF, per germline (reference sequence). The CDR3 sequence is CATSRDRVMTGELFF. The DNA for the CDR3 is TGTGCCACCAGCAGAGACAGGGTAATGACCGGGGAGCTGTTTTTT.

The rearrangement joins TRBV5-4 to TRBJ2-3; D is perhaps TRBD2 (6 bases). This CDR3 spans 16 amino acids. V lost 6 bases to trimming and J lost 3 bases, with 20 bases between them. Germline assignment: CDR1 SGHNT and CDR2 YYREEE (reference sequence). The DNA for the CDR3 is TGTGCCAGCACCCCTCGGGGTGGGGGGTTGACAGATACGCAGTATTTT. It is translated as CASTPRGGGLTDTQYF.

The chain has TRBV5-1 and TRBJ1-1, with a tentative D call TRBD1 (5 bases). The CDR3 is 14 residues long. The germline gives CDR1 SGHRS, CDR2 YFSETQ. Deletions cut 2 bases from V and 3 bases from J, with 11 bases between. The CDR3 nucleotides are TGCGCCAGCAGCTTACAGTCAGGGTACACTGAAGCTTTCTTT. Its protein is CASSLQSGYTEAFF.

This chain connects TRBV6-4 to TRBJ2-1, with a weak D call TRBD2 (5 bases). The germline gives CDR1 MRHNA, CDR2 SNTAGT. This CDR3 spans 15 amino acids. V was shortened by 6 bases and J by 2 bases, with 14 bases between the two germline ends. The CDR3 nucleotides read TGTGCCAGCAGCGTCGCAGGAGGCACCTACAATGAGCAGTTCTTC. Its translation: CASSVAGGTYNEQFF.

The rearrangement joins TRBV7-9 to TRBJ1-4, with a weak D call TRBD1 (6 bases). CDR3 length: 14 residues. Deletions cut 8 bases from V and 5 bases from J, with 15 bases between. Germline V gives CDR1 SEHNR, CDR2 FQNEAQ (reference sequence). The CDR3 spells CASRRTGPNEKLFF. The CDR3 nucleotides are TGTGCCAGCCGTCGCACAGGGCCGAATGAAAAACTGTTTTTT.

CDR3 in DNA: TGCGCCAGCAGTGACTCTGGACACTTCCAGGGAGAAAAACTGTTTTTT. Translated, it gives CASSDSGHFQGEKLFF. The rearrangement uses TRBV10-2 and TRBJ1-4; the D gene is possibly TRBD1 (5 bases). This CDR3 contains 16 residues. The V and J ends lost 3 bases and 8 bases respectively, with 19 bases between them. The germline gives CDR1 WSHSY, CDR2 SAAADI.

This chain links TRBV6-5 with TRBJ2-1; the D gene is possibly TRBD2 (7 bases). CDR1 is MNHEY and CDR2 is SVGAGI in the germline V gene. V lost 10 bases and J lost 5, with 18 bases in between. The CDR3 runs to 14 residues. In DNA, the CDR3 is TGTGCCACTACAAGGGGGGGGCCGAACAATGAGCAGTTCTTC. It yields the protein CATTRGGPNNEQFF.

V is TRBV5-1 and J is TRBJ2-2, with 10 bases matching TRBD2. Germline V gene data show CDR1 as SGHRS and CDR2 as YFSETQ. This CDR3 has 19 residues. V dropped 5 bases and J dropped 1; count of bases not matched to a gene: 14. CDR3 protein: CASSLTSGKMVRNTGELFF. The CDR3 coding sequence is TGCGCCAGCAGTCTTACTAGCGGGAAGATGGTTCGGAACACCGGGGAGCTGTTTTTT.

This clone was counted once. J is TRBJ1-5 and V is TRBV1; the DNA was not compared with TRBD1, the D call given in the table. TRBV1 is given as a pseudogene. The CDR3 totals 16 residues. CDR3 sequence reads: CTSSQADREGNQPQHF. CDR3 nucleotide sequence: TGCACCAGCAGCCAGGCCGACAGGGAAGGCAATCAGCCCCAGCATTTT.

V and J are TRBV5-1 and TRBJ2-2, with 9 bases aligning to TRBD2. The germline V gene encodes CDR1 SGHRS and CDR2 YFSETQ. The CDR3 consists of 16 residues. The V segment lost 0 bases and the J segment 6 bases; nucleotides outside the gene matches: 6. The CDR3 protein is CASSLGVAGVSGELFF. CDR3 bases: TGCGCCAGCAGCTTGGGGGTAGCGGGAGTATCCGGGGAGCTGTTTTTT.

The chain has TRBV10-1 and TRBJ2-5; 9 nucleotides line up with TRBD1. The CDR3 sequence is 16 residues long. Germline trimming cut 3 bases from V and 5 bases from J; bases unmatched to any gene: 10. Looked up from germline, CDR1 is WNHNN and CDR2 is SYGVQD (reference sequence). CDR3: CASSDRGQGSRETQYF. The CDR3 DNA reads as TGCGCCAGCAGTGACAGGGGACAGGGTTCGAGGGAGACCCAGTACTTC.

This chain joins TRBV4-3 and TRBJ2-5, with a possible D match to TRBD2 (7 bases). The CDR3 spans 17 residues. Trimming pared 0 bases from V and 4 bases from J, leaving 18 bases between. From germline, CDR1 is LGHNA and CDR2 YSLEER. The CDR3 loop is CASSQDLSRGRGETQYF. The CDR3 DNA follows: TGCGCCAGCAGCCAAGATTTGTCGAGGGGGAGGGGAGAGACCCAGTACTTC.

The chain employs TRBV4-3 and TRBJ2-5; TRBD1 matches 8 bases. The germline V gene has CDR1 LGHNA and CDR2 YSLEER. V shed 1 base, J shed 1 base, and the junction held 8 bases outside the gene matches. This CDR3 has 17 residues. The CDR3 region is CASSQGYRGFGQETQYF. Here the CDR3 DNA reads TGCGCCAGCAGCCAAGGGTACAGGGGGTTCGGCCAAGAGACCCAGTACTTC.

This rearrangement joins TRBV9 to TRBJ1-2; 9 bases match TRBD1. The CDR3 is 14 amino acids. J gave up 8 bases and V 5 bases, and 10 bases lay outside the gene matches. The V gene's germline CDR1 is SGDLS and CDR2 YYNGEE. The CDR3: CASSEQQGAEGYTF. The CDR3 DNA follows: TGTGCCAGCAGTGAACAACAGGGGGCGGAGGGCTACACCTTC.

The rearrangement joins TRBV5-1 to TRBJ1-2; the match to TRBD1 covers 9 bases. In germline, CDR1 is SGHRS, CDR2 YFSETQ. V dropped 3 bases and J dropped 8; count of bases not matched to a gene: 5. The CDR3 contains 13 residues. The CDR3 nucleotides read TGCGCCAGCAGCTCGGGGACAGGGAACGGCTACACCTTC. Protein product: CASSSGTGNGYTF.

The V and J genes are TRBV19 and TRBJ2-3; 11 positions agree with TRBD1. The length of the CDR3 is 16 residues. V lost 3 bases, J lost 6 bases, and 8 bases stayed unmatched. The germline gives CDR1 LNHDA, CDR2 SQIVND (reference sequence). DNA for the CDR3: TGTGCCAGTAGTATGGCTTGGACAGGGGGCCTCGATACGCAGTATTTT. It translates to CASSMAWTGGLDTQYF.

This chain links TRBV29-1 with TRBJ2-1, with 9 bases fitting TRBD2. The trim removed 3 bases at V and 7 bases at J, leaving 13 bases unmatched. The CDR3 is made up of 16 amino acids. Germline assignment: CDR1 SQVTM and CDR2 ANQGSEA. CDR3 loop: CSVEFPSSGRLNEQFF. In DNA form, the CDR3 reads TGCAGCGTTGAGTTTCCAAGTAGCGGGAGATTGAATGAGCAGTTCTTC.